This TCR beta chain was captured by sequencing in a study of T-cell memory formation after mild COVID-19. The study's findings and limits: Most CD4+ clones that shrank were in CM and EM, while CD8+ ones turned up in EMRA.

As regards this clonotype: What it binds is unknown.

Each CDR3 protein is one row after TCRdb ran MiXCR on the 5' RACE reads. This sample yields about 560,000 distinct CDR3 sequences, of which about 20% are seen a single time; around 11% belongs to the top ten. This CDR3 spans 11 amino acids. Trimming took off 9 bases at V and 4 bases at J, with 9 bases between the two ends. Germline values: CDR1 SEHNR, CDR2 FQNEAQ (reference sequence). Specimen: PBMCs or a T cell subset sorted from them (not recorded which). This rearrangement joins TRBV7-9 to TRBJ1-2; D is possibly TRBD1 (6 bases). The receptor comes from an adult woman who had mild COVID-19 (a few samples of this study predate the infection). Cell type and time point are not known. CDR3 DNA sequence: TGTGCCAGAAGGGACATCTATGGCTACACCTTC. This sequence encodes CARRDIYGYTF.